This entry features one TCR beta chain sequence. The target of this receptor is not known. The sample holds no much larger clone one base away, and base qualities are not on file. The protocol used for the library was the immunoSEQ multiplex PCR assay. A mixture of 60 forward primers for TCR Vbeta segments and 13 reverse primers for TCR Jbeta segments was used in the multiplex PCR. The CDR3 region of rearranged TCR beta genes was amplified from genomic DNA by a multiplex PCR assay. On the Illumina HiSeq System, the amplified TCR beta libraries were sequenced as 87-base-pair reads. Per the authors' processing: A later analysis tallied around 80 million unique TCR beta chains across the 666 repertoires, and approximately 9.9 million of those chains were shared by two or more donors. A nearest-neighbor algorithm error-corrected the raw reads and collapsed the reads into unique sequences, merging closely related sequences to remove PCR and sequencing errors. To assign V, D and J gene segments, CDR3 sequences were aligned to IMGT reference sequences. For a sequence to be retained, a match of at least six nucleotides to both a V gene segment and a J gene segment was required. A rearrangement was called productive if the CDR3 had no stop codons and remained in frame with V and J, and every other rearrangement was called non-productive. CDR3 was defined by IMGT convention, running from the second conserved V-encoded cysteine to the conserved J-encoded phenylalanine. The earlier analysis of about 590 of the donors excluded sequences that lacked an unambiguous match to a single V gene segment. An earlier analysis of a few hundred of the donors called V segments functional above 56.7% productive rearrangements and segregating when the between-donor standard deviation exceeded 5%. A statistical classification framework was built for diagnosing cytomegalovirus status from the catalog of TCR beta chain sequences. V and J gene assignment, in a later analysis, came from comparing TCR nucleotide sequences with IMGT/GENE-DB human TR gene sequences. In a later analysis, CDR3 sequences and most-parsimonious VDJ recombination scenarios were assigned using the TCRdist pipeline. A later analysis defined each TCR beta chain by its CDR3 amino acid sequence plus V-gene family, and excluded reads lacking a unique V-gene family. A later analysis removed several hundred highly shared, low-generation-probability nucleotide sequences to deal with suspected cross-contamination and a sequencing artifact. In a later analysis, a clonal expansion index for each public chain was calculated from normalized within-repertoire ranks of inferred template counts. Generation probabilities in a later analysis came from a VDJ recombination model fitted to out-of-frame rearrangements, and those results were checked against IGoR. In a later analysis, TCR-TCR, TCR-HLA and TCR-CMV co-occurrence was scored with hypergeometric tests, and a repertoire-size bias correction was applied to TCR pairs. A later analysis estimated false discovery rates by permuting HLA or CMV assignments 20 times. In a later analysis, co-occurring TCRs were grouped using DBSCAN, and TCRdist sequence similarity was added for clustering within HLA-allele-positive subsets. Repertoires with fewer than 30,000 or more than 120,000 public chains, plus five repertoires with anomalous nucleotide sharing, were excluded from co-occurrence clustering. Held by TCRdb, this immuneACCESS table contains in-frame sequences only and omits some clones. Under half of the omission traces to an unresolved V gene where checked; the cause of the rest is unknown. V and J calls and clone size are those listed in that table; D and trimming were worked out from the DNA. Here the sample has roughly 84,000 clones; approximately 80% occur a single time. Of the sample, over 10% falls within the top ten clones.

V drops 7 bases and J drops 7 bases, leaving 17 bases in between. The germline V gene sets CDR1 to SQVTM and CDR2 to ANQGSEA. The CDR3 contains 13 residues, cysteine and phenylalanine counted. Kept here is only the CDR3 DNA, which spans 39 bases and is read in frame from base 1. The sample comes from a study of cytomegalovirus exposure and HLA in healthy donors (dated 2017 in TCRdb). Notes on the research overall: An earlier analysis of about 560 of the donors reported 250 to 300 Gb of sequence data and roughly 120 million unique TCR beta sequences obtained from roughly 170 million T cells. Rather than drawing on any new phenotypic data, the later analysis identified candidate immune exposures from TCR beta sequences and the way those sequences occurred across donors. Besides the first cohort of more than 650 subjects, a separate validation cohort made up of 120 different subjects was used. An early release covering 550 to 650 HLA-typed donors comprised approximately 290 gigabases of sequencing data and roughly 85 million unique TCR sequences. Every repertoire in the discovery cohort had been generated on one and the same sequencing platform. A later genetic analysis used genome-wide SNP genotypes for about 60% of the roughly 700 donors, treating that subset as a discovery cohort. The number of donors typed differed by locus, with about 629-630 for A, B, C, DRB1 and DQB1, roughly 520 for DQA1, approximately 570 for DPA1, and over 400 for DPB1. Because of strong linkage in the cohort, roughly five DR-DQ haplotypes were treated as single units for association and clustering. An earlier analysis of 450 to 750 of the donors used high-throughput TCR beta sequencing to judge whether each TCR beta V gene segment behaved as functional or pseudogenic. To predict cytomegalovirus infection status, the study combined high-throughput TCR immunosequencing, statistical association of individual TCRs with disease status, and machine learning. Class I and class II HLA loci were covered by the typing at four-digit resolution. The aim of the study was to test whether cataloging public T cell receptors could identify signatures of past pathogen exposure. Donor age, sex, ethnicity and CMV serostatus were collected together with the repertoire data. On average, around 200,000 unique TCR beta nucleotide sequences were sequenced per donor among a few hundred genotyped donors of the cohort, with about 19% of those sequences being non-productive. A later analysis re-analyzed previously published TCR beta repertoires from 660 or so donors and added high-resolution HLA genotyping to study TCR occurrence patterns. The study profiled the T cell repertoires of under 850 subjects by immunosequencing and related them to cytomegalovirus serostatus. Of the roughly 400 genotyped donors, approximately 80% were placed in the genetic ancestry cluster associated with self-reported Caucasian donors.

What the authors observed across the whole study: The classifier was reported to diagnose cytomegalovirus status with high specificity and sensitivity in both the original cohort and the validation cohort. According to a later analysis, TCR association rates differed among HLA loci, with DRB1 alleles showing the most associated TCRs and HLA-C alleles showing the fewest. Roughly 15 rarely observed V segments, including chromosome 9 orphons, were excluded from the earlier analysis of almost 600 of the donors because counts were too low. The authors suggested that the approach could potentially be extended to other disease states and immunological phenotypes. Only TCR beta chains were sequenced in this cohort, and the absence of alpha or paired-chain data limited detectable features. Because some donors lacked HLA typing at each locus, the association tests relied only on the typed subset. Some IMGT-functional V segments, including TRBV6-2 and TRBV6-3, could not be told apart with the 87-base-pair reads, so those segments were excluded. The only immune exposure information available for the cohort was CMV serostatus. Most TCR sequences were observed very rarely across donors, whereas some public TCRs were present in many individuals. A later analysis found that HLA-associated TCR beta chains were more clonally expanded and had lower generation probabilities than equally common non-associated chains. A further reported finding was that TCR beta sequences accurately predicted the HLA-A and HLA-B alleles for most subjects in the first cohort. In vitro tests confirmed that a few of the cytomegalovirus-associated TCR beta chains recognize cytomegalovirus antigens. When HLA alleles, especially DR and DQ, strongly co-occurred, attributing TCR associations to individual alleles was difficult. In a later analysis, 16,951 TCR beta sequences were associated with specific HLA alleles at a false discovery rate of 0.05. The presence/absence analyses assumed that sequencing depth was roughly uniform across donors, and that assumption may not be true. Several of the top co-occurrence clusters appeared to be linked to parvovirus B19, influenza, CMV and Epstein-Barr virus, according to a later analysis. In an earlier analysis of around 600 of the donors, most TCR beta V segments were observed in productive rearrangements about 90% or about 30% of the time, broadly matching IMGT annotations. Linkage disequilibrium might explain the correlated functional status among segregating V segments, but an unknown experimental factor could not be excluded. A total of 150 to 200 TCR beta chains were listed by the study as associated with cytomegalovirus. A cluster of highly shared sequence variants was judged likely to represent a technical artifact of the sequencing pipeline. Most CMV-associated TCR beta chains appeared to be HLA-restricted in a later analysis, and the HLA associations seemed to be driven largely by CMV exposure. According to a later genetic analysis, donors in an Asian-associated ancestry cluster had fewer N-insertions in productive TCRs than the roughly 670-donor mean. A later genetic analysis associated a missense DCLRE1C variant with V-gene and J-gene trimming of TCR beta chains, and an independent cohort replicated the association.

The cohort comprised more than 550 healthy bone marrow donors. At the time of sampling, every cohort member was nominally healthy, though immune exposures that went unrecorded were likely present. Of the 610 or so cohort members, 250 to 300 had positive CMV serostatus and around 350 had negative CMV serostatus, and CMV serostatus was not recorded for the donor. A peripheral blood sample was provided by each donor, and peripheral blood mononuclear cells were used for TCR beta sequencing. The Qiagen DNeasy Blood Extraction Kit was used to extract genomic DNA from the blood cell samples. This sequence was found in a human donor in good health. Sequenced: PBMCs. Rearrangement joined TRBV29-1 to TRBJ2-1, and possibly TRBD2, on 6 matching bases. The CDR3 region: CSAQPAAGNEQFF. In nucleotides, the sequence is TGCAGCGCCCAGCCGGCGGCGGGGAATGAGCAGTTCTTC.